Listed below are T cell receptor beta chains from one sample, sequenced in a study of post-analysis software for immune sequencing data. TCRdb called the PCR reads again in MiXCR, with one record for every CDR3 protein. This table holds roughly 400,000 distinct CDR3 sequences, roughly 38% found once. Sequencing was carried out using blood. These receptor sequences come from a girl aged 2-10 years with multiple sclerosis. Both conserved end residues are part of each CDR3. Fields, in order: clone size, D gene, J gene, V gene, CDR3 DNA, CDR3 protein. The D gene is left open where the match is weak. Not all rows give a size; the values are once, few, many and, for expanded clones, a class.

clone size: -; D gene: -; J gene: TRBJ2-3; V gene: TRBV3-1; CDR3 DNA: TGTGCCAGCAGCCAAGGGGTTGGGGAACCTAGCACAGATACGCAGTATTTT; CDR3 protein: CASSQGVGEPSTDTQYF
clone size: -; D gene: TRBD2; J gene: TRBJ2-7; V gene: TRBV9; CDR3 DNA: TGTGCCAGCAGCTTCCATCCAGCGGGGGGGTACGAGCAGTACTTC; CDR3 protein: CASSFHPAGGYEQYF
clone size: few; D gene: -; J gene: TRBJ2-7; V gene: TRBV5-1; CDR3 DNA: TGCGCCAGCAGCTTGTTTTGGGCAGTCCCCGCCAACGAGCAGTACTTC; CDR3 protein: CASSLFWAVPANEQYF
clone size: few; D gene: -; J gene: TRBJ1-2; V gene: TRBV20-1; CDR3 DNA: TGCAGTGCTAGGCCCTATGGGACAACTAACTATGGCTACACCTTC; CDR3 protein: CSARPYGTTNYGYTF
clone size: many; D gene: -; J gene: TRBJ2-7; V gene: TRBV5-1; CDR3 DNA: TGCGCCAGCAGCTTGGCCGGGGAGACCTACGAGCAGTACTTC; CDR3 protein: CASSLAGETYEQYF
clone size: -; D gene: TRBD1; J gene: TRBJ2-7; V gene: TRBV29-1; CDR3 DNA: TGCAGCGCGGGACAGGGAATAACCTACGAGCAGTACTTC; CDR3 protein: CSAGQGITYEQYF
clone size: -; D gene: -; J gene: TRBJ2-1; V gene: TRBV4-3; CDR3 DNA: TGCGCCAGCAGCCAAGATTTGGGAGACAGCTCCTACAATGAGCAGTTCTTC; CDR3 protein: CASSQDLGDSSYNEQFF
clone size: -; D gene: -; J gene: TRBJ2-7; V gene: TRBV4-3; CDR3 DNA: TGCGCCAGCAGCCCCGACCCTACAGGAGCCGAGCAGTACTTC; CDR3 protein: CASSPDPTGAEQYF
clone size: -; D gene: -; J gene: TRBJ2-5; V gene: TRBV7-2; CDR3 DNA: TGTGCCAGCAGCTTTCAGACAGGCGGGCAAGAGACCCAGTACTTC; CDR3 protein: CASSFQTGGQETQYF
clone size: -; D gene: -; J gene: TRBJ2-6; V gene: TRBV12-3/TRBV12-4; CDR3 DNA: TGTGCCAGCAGCTACCAGCTCAGCTCTGGGGCCAACGCCCTGACTTTC; CDR3 protein: CASSYQLSSGANALTF
clone size: -; D gene: -; J gene: TRBJ1-6; V gene: TRBV6-6; CDR3 DNA: TGTGCCAGCAGCTACTCGGGGTCGGCACCCCTCCACTTT; CDR3 protein: CASSYSGSAPLHF
clone size: few; D gene: -; J gene: TRBJ1-2; V gene: TRBV6-5; CDR3 DNA: TGTGCCAGCAGTTACTCGAGAGGGGGTATTGGCTACACCTTC; CDR3 protein: CASSYSRGGIGYTF
clone size: -; D gene: TRBD2; J gene: TRBJ2-5; V gene: TRBV29-1; CDR3 DNA: TGCAGCGTTGACGGGGGGATGCAAGAGACCCAGTACTTC; CDR3 protein: CSVDGGMQETQYF
clone size: -; D gene: -; J gene: TRBJ2-7; V gene: TRBV4-1; CDR3 DNA: TGCGCCAGCAGCCAGAGACCCCTCTACGAGCAGTACTTC; CDR3 protein: CASSQRPLYEQYF
clone size: -; D gene: -; J gene: TRBJ2-1; V gene: TRBV5-6; CDR3 DNA: TGTGCCAGCAGCTTGGGGAGTCGGCCGGACCATGAGCAGTTCTTC; CDR3 protein: CASSLGSRPDHEQFF
clone size: -; D gene: -; J gene: TRBJ1-5; V gene: TRBV3-1; CDR3 DNA: TGTGCCAGCAGCCAAGAGCGGGGTACACCCCAGCATTTT; CDR3 protein: CASSQERGTPQHF
clone size: few; D gene: -; J gene: TRBJ1-5; V gene: TRBV11-1; CDR3 DNA: TGTGCCAGCAGCCCGGGTGCCAATCAGCCCCAGCATTTT; CDR3 protein: CASSPGANQPQHF
clone size: -; D gene: -; J gene: TRBJ2-7; V gene: TRBV12-3/TRBV12-4; CDR3 DNA: TGTGCCAGCAGTTTAGTCCCCGGGACGCTCTACGAGCAGTACTTC; CDR3 protein: CASSLVPGTLYEQYF
clone size: -; D gene: TRBD1; J gene: TRBJ1-1; V gene: TRBV19; CDR3 DNA: TGTGCCAGTAGTATGGATAGGGGGCTGAGCACTGAAGCTTTCTTT; CDR3 protein: CASSMDRGLSTEAFF
clone size: -; D gene: TRBD1; J gene: TRBJ2-1; V gene: TRBV9; CDR3 DNA: TGTGCCAGCAGCTTCCCGACAGGGTGGGGACAAGATGAGCAGTTCTTC; CDR3 protein: CASSFPTGWGQDEQFF
clone size: many; D gene: -; J gene: TRBJ2-5; V gene: TRBV20-1; CDR3 DNA: TGCAGTGCCGATACAGGATTTGAGGAGACCCAGTACTTC; CDR3 protein: CSADTGFEETQYF
clone size: -; D gene: TRBD2; J gene: TRBJ2-1; V gene: TRBV7-9; CDR3 DNA: TGTGCCAGCAGCCCAGCCACTAGCGGGGGGGCCTCTTCGAATGAGCAGTTCTTC; CDR3 protein: CASSPATSGGASSNEQFF
clone size: -; D gene: TRBD1; J gene: TRBJ1-4; V gene: TRBV5-1; CDR3 DNA: TGCGCCAGCAGCTGGAGGACAGGGGCGAGCAATGAAAAACTGTTTTTT; CDR3 protein: CASSWRTGASNEKLFF
clone size: -; D gene: -; J gene: TRBJ1-1; V gene: TRBV4-1; CDR3 DNA: TGCGCCAGCAGCCAAGCCTCCACAGCTACCTACACTGAAGCTTTCTTT; CDR3 protein: CASSQASTATYTEAFF
clone size: -; D gene: -; J gene: TRBJ2-4; V gene: TRBV5-1; CDR3 DNA: TGCGCCAGCTCCGGCGGTATAGCCAAAAACATTCAGTACTTC; CDR3 protein: CASSGGIAKNIQYF
clone size: -; D gene: -; J gene: TRBJ2-4; V gene: TRBV28; CDR3 DNA: TGTGCCAGCAGTTTAAAAGGGCCCCCCGGGGGTAAGGTTCAGTACTTC; CDR3 protein: CASSLKGPPGGKVQYF
clone size: -; D gene: -; J gene: TRBJ2-6; V gene: TRBV20-1; CDR3 DNA: TGCAGTGCTGGACAACAGGGAAGGCCCTTCTCTGGGGCCAACGTCCTGACTTTC; CDR3 protein: CSAGQQGRPFSGANVLTF
clone size: -; D gene: TRBD1; J gene: TRBJ1-1; V gene: TRBV27; CDR3 DNA: TGTGCCAGCAGTTTATTCTGGGACAGAAAGAACACTGAAGCTTTCTTT; CDR3 protein: CASSLFWDRKNTEAFF
clone size: -; D gene: -; J gene: TRBJ2-5; V gene: TRBV6-1; CDR3 DNA: TGTGCCAGCAGTGGACCTTGGGGGGACAAACAAGAGACCCAGTACTTC; CDR3 protein: CASSGPWGDKQETQYF
clone size: -; D gene: -; J gene: TRBJ1-5; V gene: TRBV2; CDR3 DNA: TGCGCCAGCAGTCACAGGGTAGGGAATCAGCCCCAGCATTTT; CDR3 protein: CASSHRVGNQPQHF
clone size: -; D gene: -; J gene: TRBJ2-7; V gene: TRBV7-2; CDR3 DNA: TGTGCCAGCAGCTTAGTCTCCCGCTCCTACGAGCAGTACTTC; CDR3 protein: CASSLVSRSYEQYF
clone size: few; D gene: TRBD1; J gene: TRBJ1-5; V gene: TRBV6-2/TRBV6-3; CDR3 DNA: TGTGCCAGCAGCGATATACCGACAGGGGTTGGCAATCAGCCCCAGCATTTT; CDR3 protein: CASSDIPTGVGNQPQHF
clone size: -; D gene: -; J gene: TRBJ2-1; V gene: TRBV28; CDR3 DNA: TGTGCCAGCAGTTCGCCGGGCCTAATAGGCAATGAGCAGTTCTTC; CDR3 protein: CASSSPGLIGNEQFF
clone size: few; D gene: -; J gene: TRBJ2-1; V gene: TRBV6-6; CDR3 DNA: TGTGCCAGCAGTTATATAGGTTCCTACAATGAGCAGTTCTTC; CDR3 protein: CASSYIGSYNEQFF
clone size: -; D gene: -; J gene: TRBJ2-1; V gene: TRBV25-1; CDR3 DNA: TGTGCCAGCAGTGAATTTGGGGAGGTCTCCTACAATGAGCAGTTCTTC; CDR3 protein: CASSEFGEVSYNEQFF
clone size: -; D gene: -; J gene: TRBJ2-5; V gene: TRBV15; CDR3 DNA: TGTGCCACCAGCAGATACACAGTCCAAGAGACCCAGTACTTC; CDR3 protein: CATSRYTVQETQYF
clone size: -; D gene: TRBD2; J gene: TRBJ2-2; V gene: TRBV7-6; CDR3 DNA: TGTGCCAGCACCAAGCGGGTGGCGGGAGGGAACACCGGGGAGCTGTTTTTT; CDR3 protein: CASTKRVAGGNTGELFF